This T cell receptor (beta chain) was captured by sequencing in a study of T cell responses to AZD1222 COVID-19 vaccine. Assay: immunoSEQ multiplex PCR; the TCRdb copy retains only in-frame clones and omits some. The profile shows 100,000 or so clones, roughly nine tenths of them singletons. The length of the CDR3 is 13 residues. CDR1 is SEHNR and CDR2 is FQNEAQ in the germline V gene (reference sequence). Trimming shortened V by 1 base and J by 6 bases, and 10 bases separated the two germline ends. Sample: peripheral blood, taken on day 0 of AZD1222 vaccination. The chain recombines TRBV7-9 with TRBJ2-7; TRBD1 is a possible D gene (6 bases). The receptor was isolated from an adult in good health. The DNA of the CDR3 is TGTGCCAGCAGCTTAGTAGGGGGTGCCGAGCAGTACTTC. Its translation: CASSLVGGAEQYF.